The sample holds one count of the clone carrying this T cell receptor beta chain. Its target is not known. This sample is part of a study of T cell responses to AZD1222 COVID-19 vaccine. At the level of the study: Analyses pooled second doses at about 4 or about 12 weeks. Findings and limits, study-wide: It was only after the peak T cell response that any repertoires were sampled. Spike-specific TCR depth and breadth grew after two AZD1222 doses.

Sequenced by immunoSEQ multiplex PCR; TCRdb stores in-frame clones only, minus some. The table shows some 130,000 clones, with around four fifths occurring only once. CDR1 is MDHEN and CDR2 is SYDVKM in the germline V gene. Trimming removed 2 bases at V and 4 bases at J, with 15 bases between. The CDR3 sequence is 16 residues long. V gene TRBV28 combines with J gene TRBJ1-5, with D uncertain. The TCR sequence derives from an adult in good health. Here the sequenced sample was peripheral blood, taken on day 0 of AZD1222 vaccination. The CDR3 nucleotides read TGTGCCAGCAGTTTAACGTCGAGACTGACAAATCAGCCCCAGCATTTT. Translating it yields CASSLTSRLTNQPQHF. Supplemented by reference TRBV28 and TRBJ1-5, the full variable domain reads DVKVTQSSRYLVKRTGEKVFLECVQDMDHENMFWYRQDPGLGLRLIYFSYDVKMKEKGDIPEGYSVSREKKERFSLILESASTNQTSMYLCASSLTSRLTNQPQHFGDGTRLSIL.